This is a list of T cell receptor beta chains from one sample in a study of glioma-infiltrating T cells. TCRdb called the multiplex PCR reads again in MiXCR, with one record for every CDR3 protein. The sample lists about 130,000 distinct CDR3 sequences; approximately 24% were seen once. Sequenced material: glioma tissue, nonneoplastic brain tissue, or PBMCs (not recorded which). The receptors shown here come from a human donor with low-grade glioma or glioblastoma, undergoing nonglioma brain surgery, or in good health (not recorded which). CDR3s leave out the opening cysteine and the closing phenylalanine or tryptophan. Fields, in order: J gene, V gene, CDR3 length, clone size, CDR3 protein. The size field is filled for only some rows; it gives once, few, many or a size class.

TRBJ2-5	TRBV3-1	8	NA	ASSQVDQY
TRBJ1-3	TRBV29-1	11	NA	SVATASGNTIY
TRBJ1-2	TRBV27	13	many	ASSLSRTSPYGYT
TRBJ2-1	TRBV2	12	NA	ASSDRDRYNEQF
TRBJ2-1	TRBV24-1	14	NA	ATKGLVGFSYNEQF
TRBJ2-5	TRBV27	12	many	ASSLAQTQETQY
TRBJ1-1	TRBV28	8	many	ASINTEAF
TRBJ2-3	TRBV24-1	9	few	ATRTENTQY
TRBJ1-1	TRBV4-2	14	many	ASSQEILQTNTEAF
TRBJ2-3	TRBV20-1	11	many	SASGGGADTQY
TRBJ1-4	TRBV20-1	10	NA	SARDTREKLF
TRBJ2-1	TRBV7-2	14	few	ASSLGGGARYNEQF
TRBJ2-3	TRBV27	12	many	ASSLGWAQDTQY
TRBJ1-2	TRBV4-2	12	NA	ASSQSQGLYGYT
TRBJ1-5	TRBV3-1	14	NA	ASSQTPGTGNQPQH
TRBJ2-2	TRBV7-2	10	NA	ASSSGNGELF
TRBJ1-4	TRBV20-1	13	many	SARDPTGVTEKLF
TRBJ1-6	TRBV14	15	few	ASSQLGTGFGASPLH
TRBJ1-3	TRBV19	12	NA	ANSLSDSGNTIY
TRBJ1-5	TRBV6-1	15	few	ASSKGDRGQGNQPQH
TRBJ1-2	TRBV24-1	11	few	ATSDFRGLGYT
TRBJ1-3	TRBV2	12	NA	ASMGTGSIPTIY
TRBJ2-5	TRBV6-1	13	many	ASSRTSGAVETQY
TRBJ2-2	TRBV7-2	13	NA	ASSLGGGGTGELF
TRBJ2-5	TRBV6-1	10	many	ASSPHAETQY
TRBJ1-2	TRBV20-1	12	many	SAARQGPSGGYT
TRBJ1-1	TRBV24-1	13	few	ATSDSGSGNTEAF
TRBJ2-3	TRBV7-4	14	NA	ASSVASGGTTDTQY
TRBJ2-2	TRBV5-1	17	NA	ASSLGHNGLAKNTGELF
TRBJ1-4	TRBV6-1	11	NA	AISVDLNEKLF